The 9 T cell receptor beta chains presented below share a single source sample, sequenced in a study of cytomegalovirus exposure and HLA in healthy donors. Generated by immunoSEQ multiplex PCR, the TCRdb table keeps only in-frame clones and is missing some. The data contain 60,000 to 75,000 clones, about 96% of them singletons. Sequenced material: PBMCs. These receptor sequences come from a young man in good health and CMV-seronegative.

The chain is built from TRBV2 and TRBJ2-7; 8 bases match TRBD1. Germline CDR1 and CDR2: SNHLY and FYNNEI. Trimming removed 5 bases from V and 4 bases from J; junction bases left unmatched: 4. This CDR3 region has 13 residues. The CDR3 reads CASSLRGPYEQYF. The CDR3 DNA is TGTGCCAGCAGTCTCAGGGGGCCGTACGAGCAGTACTTC. Full variable domain (remainder filled in from reference TRBV2 and TRBJ2-7): EPEVTQTPSHQVTQMGQEVILRCVPISNHLYFYWYRQILGQKVEFLVSFYNNEISEKSEIFDDQFSVERPDGSNFTLKIRSTKLEDSAMYFCASSLRGPYEQYFGPGTRLTVT.

The table lists this clone with a count of one. This chain joins TRBV7-8 and TRBJ1-3, with D maybe TRBD1 (5 bases). The CDR3 has 17 amino acids. Deletions cut 1 base from V and 4 bases from J, with 17 bases between. Germline-derived CDR1 and CDR2 are SGHVS and FQNEAQ. CDR3: CASSLVAPGRAGNTIYF. In nucleotides, the CDR3 is TGTGCCAGCAGCTTAGTGGCCCCGGGCAGGGCCGGAAACACCATATATTTT.

The genes are TRBV2 and TRBJ2-7, with a tentative D call TRBD2 (6 bases). The CDR3 is 13 residues long. Per the germline V gene, CDR1 is SNHLY and CDR2 is FYNNEI. Deletions cut 8 bases from V and 6 bases from J, with 17 bases between. Here the CDR3 DNA reads TGTGCCAGCTCCAAGACTAGTCGGTCCGAGCAGTACTTC. Protein: CASSKTSRSEQYF. Full variable domain (rest looked up from reference TRBV2 and TRBJ2-7): EPEVTQTPSHQVTQMGQEVILRCVPISNHLYFYWYRQILGQKVEFLVSFYNNEISEKSEIFDDQFSVERPDGSNFTLKIRSTKLEDSAMYFCASSKTSRSEQYFGPGTRLTVT.

This clone was observed once. The rearrangement joins TRBV5-5 to TRBJ2-2; 8 bases are shared with TRBD2. V lost 1 base, J lost 2 bases, and 7 bases stayed unmatched. This CDR3 spans 17 amino acids. Per germline, CDR1 SGHKS and CDR2 YYEKEE (reference sequence). The CDR3 nucleotides are TGTGCCAGCAGCTTGTCCTCTAGGACTAGCAACACCGGGGAGCTGTTTTTT. Protein product: CASSLSSRTSNTGELFF.

A remark on this clone: At one of its ends the junction is not consistent with the germline gene, which may arise from a read error. The CDR3 nucleotides read TGTGCTAGCAGCTTAGCAAGGACAGGGAACTCCGAGACCCAGTACTTC. This gives the protein CASSLARTGNSETQYF. The rearrangement links TRBV7-7 to TRBJ2-5; 8 nucleotides match TRBD1. Per germline, CDR1 SSHAT and CDR2 FNYEAQ (reference sequence). This CDR3 contains 16 residues.

This sequence joins TRBV12-5 and TRBJ2-2; D might be TRBD1 (5 bases). The germline CDR1 and CDR2 sequences are LGHNT and FRNRAP. The ends were cut back, 0 bases at V and 5 bases at J, with 10 bases in the middle. The CDR3 extends over 15 amino acids. Written as DNA, the CDR3 is TGTGCTAGTGGTTTGGTGGCAGGGCGTACCGGGGAGCTGTTTTTT. Its protein product is CASGLVAGRTGELFF.

The J gene is TRBJ2-1, the V gene TRBV28; D is perhaps TRBD2 (6 bases). This CDR3 contains 14 residues. Germline V lookup: CDR1 MDHEN, CDR2 SYDVKM. V was cut by 4 bases and J by 4 bases, with 11 bases left in between. As DNA, the CDR3 is TGTGCCAGCAGTTCGGGAGTTCTGTACAATGAGCAGTTCTTC. Translation gives CASSSGVLYNEQFF. The full variable domain, with the rest looked up from reference TRBV28 and TRBJ2-1, is DVKVTQSSRYLVKRTGEKVFLECVQDMDHENMFWYRQDPGLGLRLIYFSYDVKMKEKGDIPEGYSVSREKKERFSLILESASTNQTSMYLCASSSGVLYNEQFFGPGTRLTVL.

CDR3 protein: CASSPTISGRSTDTQYF. The CDR3 nucleotides are TGTGCCAGCTCACCCACTATTAGCGGGAGGAGCACAGATACGCAGTATTTT. V usage is TRBV18 and J usage is TRBJ2-3; the match to TRBD2 covers 10 bases. CDR3 length: 17 residues. Per germline, CDR1 KGHSH and CDR2 LQKENI. V gave up 3 bases and J gave up 0 bases; unmatched junction bases: 6.

The chain carries TRBV9 and TRBJ2-5; 10 bases align to TRBD2. The DNA end is more similar to TRBJ2-7, so the J call may be wrong. This CDR3 contains 13 residues. The V gene's germline CDR1 is SGDLS and CDR2 YYNGEE. The CDR3 here is CASSPSGSYEQYF. The CDR3 nucleotides are TGTGCCAGCAGCCCTAGCGGGAGTTACGAGCAGTACTTC.